This T cell receptor beta chain was sequenced during a study of blood T cell repertoires in COVID-19. The CDR3 is made up of 14 amino acids. Deletions cut 3 bases from V and 6 bases from J, with 11 bases between. Germline-derived CDR1 and CDR2 are LGHDT and YNNKEL (reference sequence). Clones were sequenced by immunoSEQ multiplex PCR, and TCRdb holds only the in-frame ones, with some missing. The top ten clones hold around a quarter of a sample with around 130,000 clones, roughly nine tenths of them seen once. This chain joins TRBV3-1 (or the pseudogene TRBV3-2) and TRBJ1-4, with no clear D. Input material: peripheral blood. The source of this sequence is a man between 65 and 85 years old with active or convalescent COVID-19. CDR3: CASSQGRYYEKLFF. Here the CDR3 DNA reads TGTGCCAGCAGCCAGGGCAGATACTATGAAAAACTGTTTTTT.